The text below deals with one T cell receptor (beta chain). What it binds is not known. The record originates from a study of blood T cells in healthy people across ages. Broader study findings: Diversity was higher, and naive CD4+ cells more numerous, in long-lived donors than in aged donors. Percentage of naive T cells showed a strong correlation with TCR beta diversity.

Together with a sample-barcoded 5' primer, a J-beta primer mix was included in a second PCR lasting about 7 to 12 cycles. From the 5' RACE reads, TCRdb called clonotypes with MiXCR, one entry per CDR3 protein. Of 1.2 million to 1.5 million distinct CDR3 sequences in the sample, roughly 60% are singletons; the top ten hold approximately 7%. CDR3 length equals 17 residues. The germline gives CDR1 DFQATT, CDR2 SNEGSKA (reference sequence). Trimming shortened V by 4 bases and J by 5 bases, and 23 bases separated the two germline ends. This receptor was obtained from a man aged 18 to 29 in good health. Sequencing was performed on blood. The chain employs TRBV20-1 and TRBJ2-2; no clear D gene. The CDR3 nucleotides read TGCAGTGCTATCCCCCGGCTCTGGGAAGAAGGGACCGGGGAGCTGTTTTTT. This translates into CSAIPRLWEEGTGELFF.